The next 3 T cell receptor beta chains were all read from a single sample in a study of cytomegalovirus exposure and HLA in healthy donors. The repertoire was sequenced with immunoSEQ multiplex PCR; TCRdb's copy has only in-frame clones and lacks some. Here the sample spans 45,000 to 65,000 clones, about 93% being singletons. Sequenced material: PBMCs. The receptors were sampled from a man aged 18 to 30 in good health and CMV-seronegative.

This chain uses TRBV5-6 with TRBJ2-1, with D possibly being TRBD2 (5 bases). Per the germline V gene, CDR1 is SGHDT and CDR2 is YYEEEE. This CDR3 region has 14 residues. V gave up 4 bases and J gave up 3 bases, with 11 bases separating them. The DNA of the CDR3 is TGTGCCAGCAGCGAGGACTGGGACTACAATGAGCAGTTCTTC. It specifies CASSEDWDYNEQFF.

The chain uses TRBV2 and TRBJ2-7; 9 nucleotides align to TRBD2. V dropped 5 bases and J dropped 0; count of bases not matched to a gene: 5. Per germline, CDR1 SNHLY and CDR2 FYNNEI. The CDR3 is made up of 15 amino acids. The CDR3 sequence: CASSPRTSASYEQYF. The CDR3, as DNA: TGTGCCAGCAGTCCTAGGACTAGCGCCTCCTACGAGCAGTACTTC.

The CDR3 nucleotides read TGTGCCAGCAGCGTAGAGGGACTAGCGGGGGCCAATGAGCAGTTCTTC. It translates to CASSVEGLAGANEQFF. This chain joins TRBV9 and TRBJ2-1; 14 bases agree with TRBD2. Germline CDR1 is SGDLS and CDR2 is YYNGEE. This CDR3 is built from 16 residues. V dropped 0 bases and J dropped 6; count of bases not matched to a gene: 2.